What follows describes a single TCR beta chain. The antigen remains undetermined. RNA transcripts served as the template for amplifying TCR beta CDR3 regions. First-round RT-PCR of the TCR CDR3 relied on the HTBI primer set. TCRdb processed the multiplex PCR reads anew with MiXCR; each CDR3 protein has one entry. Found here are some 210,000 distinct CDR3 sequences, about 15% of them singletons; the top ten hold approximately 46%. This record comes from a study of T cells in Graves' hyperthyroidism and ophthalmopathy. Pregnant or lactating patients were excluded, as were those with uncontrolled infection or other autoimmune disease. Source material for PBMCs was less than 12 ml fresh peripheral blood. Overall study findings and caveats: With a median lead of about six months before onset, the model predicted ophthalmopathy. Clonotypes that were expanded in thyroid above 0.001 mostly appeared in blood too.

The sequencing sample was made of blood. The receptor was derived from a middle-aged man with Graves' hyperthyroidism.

The CDR3 nucleotides read TGTGCCAGCAGTTTGAGAGGGAGATATAGCAATCAGCCCCAGCATTTT. Protein: CASSLRGRYSNQPQHF. V usage is TRBV12-3 or TRBV12-4 and J usage is TRBJ1-5; D call uncertain. The V end lost 3 bases, the J end lost 0 bases, and 12 bases lay between the germline ends. The CDR3 totals 16 residues.